The next 16 T cell receptor beta chains were all read from a single sample in a study of neoadjuvant anti-PD-1 for oral cavity cancer. The sample's time point: after neoadjuvant nivolumab, at surgical resection. Sequenced by immunoSEQ multiplex PCR; TCRdb stores in-frame clones only, minus some. This table has just over 65,000 clones, approximately 85% appearing once. The sequenced sample was PBMCs, obtained after nivolumab (anti-PD-1) treatment. These receptors were obtained from a person aged 40 to 85 with oral cavity squamous cell carcinoma.

The chain carries TRBV19 and TRBJ2-7; D assignment may be TRBD1 or TRBD2 (5 bases each). V dropped 1 base and J dropped 1 base, with 11 bases sitting between them. This CDR3 comprises 15 residues. Germline values: CDR1 LNHDA, CDR2 SQIVND (reference sequence). The CDR3 reads CASSIVGDGSYEQYF. For the CDR3, the DNA is TGTGCCAGTAGTATAGTAGGGGACGGGTCCTACGAGCAGTACTTC. Full variable domain (outside the CDR3, taken from reference TRBV19 and TRBJ2-7): DGGITQSPKYLFRKEGQNVTLSCEQNLNHDAMYWYRQDPGQGLRLIYYSQIVNDFQKGDIAEGYSVSREKKESFPLTVTSAQKNPTAFYLCASSIVGDGSYEQYFGPGTRLTVT.

This clone was seen a handful of times. The chain has TRBV28 and TRBJ1-3; D is undetermined. The CDR3 has 15 residues. Germline CDR1 and CDR2: MDHEN and SYDVKM. V was trimmed by 0 bases and J by 4 bases, leaving 10 bases between them. Here the CDR3 reads CASSLWLTAGNTIYF. CDR3 DNA sequence: TGTGCCAGCAGTTTATGGCTGACCGCCGGAAACACCATATATTTT.

The chain links TRBV5-1 to TRBJ2-7; TRBD1 aligns across 8 bases. The CDR3 extends over 17 amino acids. V lost 0 bases and J lost 3; bases outside the gene matches: 11. Germline values: CDR1 SGHRS, CDR2 YFSETQ. DNA of the CDR3: TGCGCCAGCAGCTTGGATATATCGACAGGGGACCTCTACGAGCAGTACTTC. It specifies CASSLDISTGDLYEQYF. The variable domain in full, with the rest retrieved from reference TRBV5-1 and TRBJ2-7, is KAGVTQTPRYLIKTRGQQVTLSCSPISGHRSVSWYQQTPGQGLQFLFEYFSETQRNKGNFPGRFSGRQFSNSRSEMNVSTLELGDSALYLCASSLDISTGDLYEQYFGPGTRLTVT.

The chain has TRBV6-1 and TRBJ1-4; TRBD1 aligns across 7 bases. V trimming: 8 bases; J trimming: 7 bases; junction bases outside the gene matches: 10. Germline V lookup: CDR1 MNHNS, CDR2 SASEGT. CDR3 length: 14 residues. CDR3 amino acids: CASGNRGGSEKLFF. The CDR3 DNA reads as TGTGCCAGCGGTAACAGGGGCGGATCTGAAAAACTGTTTTTT.

This rearrangement joins TRBV7-8 to TRBJ2-1, with TRBD2 identical over 7 bases. Germline V gene data show CDR1 as SGHVS and CDR2 as FQNEAQ. V gave up 0 bases and J gave up 10 bases; unmatched junction bases: 6. The CDR3 is 14 residues long. CDR3 DNA sequence: TGTGCCAGCAGCTTAGCGAGACTAGCAAGGGAGCAGTTCTTC. This encodes CASSLARLAREQFF.

This chain links TRBV6-1 with TRBJ2-5; 9 bases align to TRBD2. Per the germline V gene, CDR1 is MNHNS and CDR2 is SASEGT. There are 15 residues in the CDR3. The junction had 8 bases not matched to a gene; V was cut back by 5 bases and J by 4 bases. The DNA of the CDR3 is TGTGCCAGCAGTTTTAGCGGGAGCTGGAGAGAGACCCAGTACTTC. The encoded protein is CASSFSGSWRETQYF.

This rearrangement joins TRBV10-3 to TRBJ1-1, with D tentatively TRBD1 (5 bases). Germline loops: CDR1 ENHRY, CDR2 SYGVKD. Deletions cut 7 bases from V and 4 bases from J, with 16 bases between. This CDR3 is 14 amino acids long. In DNA form, the CDR3 reads TGTGCCATCACTGGGGCCCTGTCGGGCACTGAAGCTTTCTTT. It encodes CAITGALSGTEAFF.

The rearrangement joins TRBV19 to TRBJ2-1; 9 bases map to TRBD2. The junction had 6 bases not matched to a gene; V was cut back by 6 bases and J by 9 bases. From germline, CDR1 is LNHDA and CDR2 SQIVND (reference sequence). The CDR3 length is 13 residues. CDR3 sequence: CASSVAGETEQFF. The CDR3 DNA follows: TGTGCCAGTAGCGTAGCGGGAGAAACTGAGCAGTTCTTC.

This chain joins TRBV10-2 and TRBJ1-2, with unresolved D. The CDR3 length is 12 residues. The germline V and J ends were trimmed by 2 bases and 5 bases, with 6 bases remaining between them. CDR1 is WSHSY and CDR2 is SAAADI in the germline V gene. The CDR3 protein is CASSEQGYGYTF. DNA for the CDR3: TGCGCCAGCAGTGAGCAAGGGTATGGCTACACCTTC.

V and J are TRBV2 and TRBJ1-5; no reliable D call. V gave up 7 bases and J gave up 4 bases, with 8 bases separating them. Germline loops: CDR1 SNHLY, CDR2 FYNNEI. This CDR3 is 12 amino acids long. The CDR3 region has the DNA TGTGCCAGCACCCGGGGAAATCAGCCCCAGCATTTT. It translates to CASTRGNQPQHF. Together with reference TRBV2 and TRBJ1-5, the CDR3 gives the full variable domain: EPEVTQTPSHQVTQMGQEVILRCVPISNHLYFYWYRQILGQKVEFLVSFYNNEISEKSEIFDDQFSVERPDGSNFTLKIRSTKLEDSAMYFCASTRGNQPQHFGDGTRLSIL.

The chain uses TRBV7-3 and TRBJ2-3, with 7 bases identical to TRBD1. The CDR3 is 15 amino acids. Per germline, CDR1 SGHTA and CDR2 FQGTGA. The trim removed 5 bases at V and 2 bases at J, leaving 7 bases unmatched. CDR3 protein: CASSVSGTDTDTQYF. In DNA form, the CDR3 reads TGTGCCAGCAGCGTCTCCGGGACAGACACAGATACGCAGTATTTT. Full variable domain (remainder filled in from reference TRBV7-3 and TRBJ2-3): GAGVSQTPSNKVTEKGKYVELRCDPISGHTALYWYRQSLGQGPEFLIYFQGTGAADDSGLPNDRFFAVRPEGSVSTLKIQRTERGDSAVYLCASSVSGTDTDTQYFGPGTRLTVL.

This chain connects TRBV28 to TRBJ1-1, with unresolved D. Germline V gene sequence: CDR1 MDHEN, CDR2 SYDVKM. The CDR3 is 14 amino acids. The V end was cut by 7 bases, the J end by 0 bases, with 12 bases between. The chain's CDR3 is CASNMTPMNTEAFF. CDR3 bases: TGTGCCAGCAATATGACACCAATGAACACTGAAGCTTTCTTT. Supplemented by reference TRBV28 and TRBJ1-1, the full variable domain reads DVKVTQSSRYLVKRTGEKVFLECVQDMDHENMFWYRQDPGLGLRLIYFSYDVKMKEKGDIPEGYSVSREKKERFSLILESASTNQTSMYLCASNMTPMNTEAFFGQGTRLTVV.

The chain is built from TRBV2 and TRBJ1-1, with D unclear. Trimming took off 10 bases at V and 1 base at J, with 10 bases between the two ends. CDR3 size: 12 residues. Germline values: CDR1 SNHLY, CDR2 FYNNEI. Written as DNA, the CDR3 is TGTGCCACCGGACTCAAGAACACTGAAGCTTTCTTT. Translated, it gives CATGLKNTEAFF.

V usage is TRBV6-1 and J usage is TRBJ1-1, with D hard to call. V lost 8 bases and J lost 0, with 7 bases in between. The CDR3 totals 12 residues. Per germline, CDR1 MNHNS and CDR2 SASEGT. DNA for the CDR3: TGTGCCAGCTGCCCGATGAACACTGAAGCTTTCTTT. Amino acid sequence: CASCPMNTEAFF.

The gene calls are TRBV10-3 and TRBJ2-2; TRBD1 is a possible D gene (5 bases). With 6 bases removed from V and 5 bases from J, the gap between germline ends came to 10 bases. This CDR3 has 13 amino acids. The V gene's germline CDR1 is ENHRY and CDR2 SYGVKD. The CDR3 here is CAIRPRDTGELFF. Written as DNA, the CDR3 is TGTGCCATCAGGCCCAGGGATACCGGGGAGCTGTTTTTT.

The sample holds a few counts of this clone. The chain couples TRBV18 to TRBJ1-1, with no clear D. Between the trimmed V and J ends, which lost 6 bases and 1 base, there was a span of 12 bases. Germline V gene data show CDR1 as KGHSH and CDR2 as LQKENI. The CDR3 consists of 14 residues. The CDR3 loop is CASSQTEGNTEAFF. CDR3 DNA: TGTGCCAGCTCTCAAACGGAAGGGAACACTGAAGCTTTCTTT.